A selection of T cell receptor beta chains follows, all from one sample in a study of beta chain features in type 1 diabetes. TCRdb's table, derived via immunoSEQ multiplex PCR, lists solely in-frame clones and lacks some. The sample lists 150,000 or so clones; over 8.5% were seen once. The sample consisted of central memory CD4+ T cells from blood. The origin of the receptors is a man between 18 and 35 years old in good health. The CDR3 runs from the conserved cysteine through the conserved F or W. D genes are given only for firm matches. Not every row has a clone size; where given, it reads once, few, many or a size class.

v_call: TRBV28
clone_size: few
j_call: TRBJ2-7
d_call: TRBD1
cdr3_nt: TGTGCCAGCAGTTTATACAGGGGTGGATCCACCTACGAGCAGTACTTC
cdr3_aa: CASSLYRGGSTYEQYF

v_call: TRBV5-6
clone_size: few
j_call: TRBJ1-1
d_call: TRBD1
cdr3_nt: TGTGCCAGCAGCCCGCTGGACAGGGACGCCACTGAAGCTTTCTTT
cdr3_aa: CASSPLDRDATEAFF

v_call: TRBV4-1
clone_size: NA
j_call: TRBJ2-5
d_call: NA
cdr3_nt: TGCGCCAGCAGCCAAGACTTCACCATCCAAGAGACCCAGTACTTC
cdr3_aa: CASSQDFTIQETQYF

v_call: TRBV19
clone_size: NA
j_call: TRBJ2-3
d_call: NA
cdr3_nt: TGTGCCAGTAGTATTCTCGATACGCAGTATTTT
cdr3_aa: CASSILDTQYF

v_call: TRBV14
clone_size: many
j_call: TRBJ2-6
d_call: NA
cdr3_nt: TGTGCCAGCAGCCAAGATCTTTGGGCCAACGTCCTGACTTTC
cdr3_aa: CASSQDLWANVLTF

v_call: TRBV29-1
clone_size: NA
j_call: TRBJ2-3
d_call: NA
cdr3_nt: TGCAGCGTTCGCGACCCCATGAGGACGCAGTATTTT
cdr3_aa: CSVRDPMRTQYF

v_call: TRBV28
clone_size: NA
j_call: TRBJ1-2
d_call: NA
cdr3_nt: TGTGCCAGCAGTTTAGACAGAAACTATGGCTACACCTTC
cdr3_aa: CASSLDRNYGYTF

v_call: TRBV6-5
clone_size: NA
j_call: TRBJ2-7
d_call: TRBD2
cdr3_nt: TGTGCCAGCAGTGGGGGACTAGCGGGAGCTCACGAGCAGTACTTC
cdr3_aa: CASSGGLAGAHEQYF

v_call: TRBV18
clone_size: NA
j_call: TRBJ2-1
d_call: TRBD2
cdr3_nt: TGTGCCAGCTCACCATCACTCCTTCGGGGGGGTAATGATGAGCAGTTCTTC
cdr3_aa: CASSPSLLRGGNDEQFF

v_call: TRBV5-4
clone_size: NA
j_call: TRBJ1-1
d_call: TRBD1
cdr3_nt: TGTGCCAGCAGCACCACCACAGGGGCGCGCACTGAAGCTTTCTTT
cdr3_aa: CASSTTTGARTEAFF

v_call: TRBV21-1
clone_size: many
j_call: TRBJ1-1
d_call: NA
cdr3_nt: TGTGCCAGCAGGACGAAGACAGGGTGGAACACTGAAGCTTTCTTT
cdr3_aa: CASRTKTGWNTEAFF

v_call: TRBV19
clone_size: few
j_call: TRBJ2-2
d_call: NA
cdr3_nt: TGTGCCAGTAGGGTCACAGGGTTGAACACCGGGGAGCTGTTTTTT
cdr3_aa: CASRVTGLNTGELFF

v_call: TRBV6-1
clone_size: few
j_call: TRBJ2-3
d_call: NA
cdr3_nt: TGTGCCAGCAGGGTGGGACAAACAGATACGCAGTATTTT
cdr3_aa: CASRVGQTDTQYF

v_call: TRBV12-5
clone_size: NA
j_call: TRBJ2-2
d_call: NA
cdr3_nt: TGTGCTAGTGGTCCCTCGGGGGCCACCGGGGAGCTGTTTTTT
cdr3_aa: CASGPSGATGELFF

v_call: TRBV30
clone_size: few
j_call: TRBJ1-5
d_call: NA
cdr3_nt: TGTGCCTGGAGTAATAACCTCAATCAGCCCCAGCATTTT
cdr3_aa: CAWSNNLNQPQHF

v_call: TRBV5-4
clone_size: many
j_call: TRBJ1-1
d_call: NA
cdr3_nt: TGTGCCAGCAGCCCGGCCGTTGGGGGCACTGAAGCTTTCTTT
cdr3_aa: CASSPAVGGTEAFF

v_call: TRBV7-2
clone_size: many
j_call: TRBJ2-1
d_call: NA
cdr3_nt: TGTGCCAGCAGCTTAGCCGCCTCGGGCTCCTACAATGAGCAGTTCTTC
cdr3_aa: CASSLAASGSYNEQFF

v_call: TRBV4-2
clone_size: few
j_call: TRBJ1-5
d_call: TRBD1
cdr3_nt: TGTGCCAGCGGGCTGACAGGGGATCGTCATCAGCCCCAGCATTTT
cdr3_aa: CASGLTGDRHQPQHF

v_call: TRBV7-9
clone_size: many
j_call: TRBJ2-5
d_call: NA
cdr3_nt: TGTGCCAGCAGTAGCCGACAAGAGACCCAGTACTTC
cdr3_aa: CASSSRQETQYF

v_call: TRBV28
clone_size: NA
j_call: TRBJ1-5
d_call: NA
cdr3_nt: TGTGCCAGCAGTTTATACGGGGTCGGAGTTTCTAATCAGCCCCAGCATTTT
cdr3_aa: CASSLYGVGVSNQPQHF

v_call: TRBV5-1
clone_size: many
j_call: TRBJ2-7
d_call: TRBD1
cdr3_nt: TGCGCCAGCAGCTTGGATCCAGGGGGCTACGAGCAGTACTTC
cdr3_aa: CASSLDPGGYEQYF

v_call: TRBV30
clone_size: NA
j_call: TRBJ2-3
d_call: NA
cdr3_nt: TGTGCCTGGAGTGTACAGGCGGGCACAGATACGCAGTATTTT
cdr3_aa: CAWSVQAGTDTQYF

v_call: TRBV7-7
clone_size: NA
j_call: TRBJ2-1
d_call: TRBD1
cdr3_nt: TGTGCTAGCAGCCCGGACAGGGACAATGAGCAGTTCTTC
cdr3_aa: CASSPDRDNEQFF

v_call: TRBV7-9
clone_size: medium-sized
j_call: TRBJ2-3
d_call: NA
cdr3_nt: TGTGCCAGCAGCTTACGTGTGGCAGATACGCAGTATTTT
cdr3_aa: CASSLRVADTQYF

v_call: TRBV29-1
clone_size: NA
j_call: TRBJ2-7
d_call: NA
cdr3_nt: TGCAGCGTTGAAGGGGCGCGATACGAGCAGTACTTC
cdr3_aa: CSVEGARYEQYF

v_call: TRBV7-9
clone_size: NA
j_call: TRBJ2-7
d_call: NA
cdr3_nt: TGTGCCAGCAGCTTGGGGCCCGGGGGACGCAGAAACGAGCAGTACTTC
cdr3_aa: CASSLGPGGRRNEQYF

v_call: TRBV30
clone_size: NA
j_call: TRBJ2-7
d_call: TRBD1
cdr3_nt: TGTGCCTGGAGAGACCGGGACAGGGTGGGCGAGCAGTACTTC
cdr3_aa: CAWRDRDRVGEQYF

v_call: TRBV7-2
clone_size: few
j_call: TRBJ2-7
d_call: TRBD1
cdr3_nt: TGTGCCAGCAGCTTAGGTCACGACAGGGGGATCTACGAGCAGTACTTC
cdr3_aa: CASSLGHDRGIYEQYF

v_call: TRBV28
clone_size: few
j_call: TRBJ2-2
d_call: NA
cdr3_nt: TGTGCCAGCAGTTCTCTACCGGGGAGAGAAGGGACCGGGGAGCTGTTTTTT
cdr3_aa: CASSSLPGREGTGELFF

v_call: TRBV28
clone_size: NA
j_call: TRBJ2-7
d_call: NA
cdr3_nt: TGTGCCAGCAGTCGGGCCTCGACCGAGCAGTACTTC
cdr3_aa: CASSRASTEQYF

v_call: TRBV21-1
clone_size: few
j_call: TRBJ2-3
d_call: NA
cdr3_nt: TGTGCCAGCAGCAGCCGCTGGGTTTATACAGATACGCAGTATTTT
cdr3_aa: CASSSRWVYTDTQYF

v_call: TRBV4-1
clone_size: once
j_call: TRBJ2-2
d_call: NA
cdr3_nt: TGCGCCAGCAGCGACGACCTACCCGCGAACACCGGGGAGCTGTTTTTT
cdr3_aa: CASSDDLPANTGELFF

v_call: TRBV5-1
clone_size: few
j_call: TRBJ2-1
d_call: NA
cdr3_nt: TGCGCCAGCAGCTATGGCGGGGAAGTCAATGAGCAGTTCTTC
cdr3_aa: CASSYGGEVNEQFF

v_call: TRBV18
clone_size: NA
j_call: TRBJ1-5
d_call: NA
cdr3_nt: TGTGCCAGCTCACCAGGGCTTTCGGACAATCAGCCCCAGCATTTT
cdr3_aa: CASSPGLSDNQPQHF

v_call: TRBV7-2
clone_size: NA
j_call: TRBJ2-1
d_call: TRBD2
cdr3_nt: TGTGCCAGCAGCCCCGCGGTAGCGGGAGTCAGGCAGTTCTTC
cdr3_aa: CASSPAVAGVRQFF

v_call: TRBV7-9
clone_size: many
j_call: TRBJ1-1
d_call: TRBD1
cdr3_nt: TGTGCCAGCAGCCGACAGGGCGAGGCTTTCTTT
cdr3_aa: CASSRQGEAFF

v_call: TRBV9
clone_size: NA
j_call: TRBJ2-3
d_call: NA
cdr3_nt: TGTGCCAGCAGCGTGAAACAGGGAAGAACAGATACGCAGTATTTT
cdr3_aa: CASSVKQGRTDTQYF

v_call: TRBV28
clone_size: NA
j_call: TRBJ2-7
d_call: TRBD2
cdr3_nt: TGTGCCAGCACTTCCCAGCCGGGACTAGCGTCGCAGTACTTC
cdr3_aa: CASTSQPGLASQYF

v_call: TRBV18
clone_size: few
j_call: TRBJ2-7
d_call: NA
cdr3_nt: TGTGCCAGCTCGCCGGGGAAAGGGACCTACGAGCAGTACTTC
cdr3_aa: CASSPGKGTYEQYF

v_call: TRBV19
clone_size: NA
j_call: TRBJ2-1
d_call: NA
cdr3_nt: TGTGCCAGTACCAAAGACAGCTCCTACAATGAGCAGTTCTTC
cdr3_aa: CASTKDSSYNEQFF

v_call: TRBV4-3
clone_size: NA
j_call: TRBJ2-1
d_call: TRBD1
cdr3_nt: TGCGCCAGCAGCCAACGGACAGGCCCTGAGCAGTTCTTC
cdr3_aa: CASSQRTGPEQFF

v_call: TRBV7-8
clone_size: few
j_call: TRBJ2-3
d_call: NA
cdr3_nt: TGTGCCAGCAGCTCGATCGGGGCGGCTACGCAGTATTTT
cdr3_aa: CASSSIGAATQYF

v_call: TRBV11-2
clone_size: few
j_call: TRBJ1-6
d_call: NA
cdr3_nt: TGTGCCAGCAGCTTAGATAGGAATTCACCCCTCCACTTT
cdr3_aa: CASSLDRNSPLHF

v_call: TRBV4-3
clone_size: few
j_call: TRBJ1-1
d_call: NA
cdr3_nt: TGCGCCAGCAGCCCGTCGCGGGCCTCCGGCACTGAAGCTTTCTTT
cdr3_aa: CASSPSRASGTEAFF

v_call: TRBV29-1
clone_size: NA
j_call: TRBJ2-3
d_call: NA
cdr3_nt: TGCAGCGTTGTACCTACTAAAGATACGCAGTATTTT
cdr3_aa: CSVVPTKDTQYF

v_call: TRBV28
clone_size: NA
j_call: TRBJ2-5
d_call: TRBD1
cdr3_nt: TGTGCCAGCAACCCTCCCGGGACAGGGGGAGAGACCCAGTACTTC
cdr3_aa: CASNPPGTGGETQYF

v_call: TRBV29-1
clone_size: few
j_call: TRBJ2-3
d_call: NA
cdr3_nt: TGCAGCGTTGAAGGCGGTCCGGGTGGAGATACGCAGTATTTT
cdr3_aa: CSVEGGPGGDTQYF

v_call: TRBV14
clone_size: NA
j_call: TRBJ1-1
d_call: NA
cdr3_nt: TGTGCCAGCAGCCGCCGCAGGAACACTGAAGCTTTCTTT
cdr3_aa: CASSRRRNTEAFF

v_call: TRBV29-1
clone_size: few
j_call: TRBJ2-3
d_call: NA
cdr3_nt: TGCAGCGTCTCAGGCCGACAGGATACGCAGTATTTT
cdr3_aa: CSVSGRQDTQYF

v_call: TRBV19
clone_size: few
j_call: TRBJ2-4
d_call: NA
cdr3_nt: TGTGCCAGTAGCCCCCCGAGGAGGGGAGATAACATTCAGTACTTC
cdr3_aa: CASSPPRRGDNIQYF

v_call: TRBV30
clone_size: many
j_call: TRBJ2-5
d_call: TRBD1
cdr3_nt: TGTGCCTGGATAATGACAGGGGGCGCGGAGACCCAGTACTTC
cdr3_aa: CAWIMTGGAETQYF

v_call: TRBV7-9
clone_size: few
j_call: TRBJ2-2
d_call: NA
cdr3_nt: TGTGCCAGCAGCTTATCGAACACCGGGGAGCTGTTTTTT
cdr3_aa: CASSLSNTGELFF

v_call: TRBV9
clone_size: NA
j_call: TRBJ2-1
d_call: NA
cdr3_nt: TGTGCCAGCAGTTCCCGGGACGTCATGAATGAGCAGTTCTTC
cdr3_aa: CASSSRDVMNEQFF

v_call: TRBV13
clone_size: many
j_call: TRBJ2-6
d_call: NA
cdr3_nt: TGTGCCAGCAGCCGCGGAGGGGCGCCTGGGGCCAACGTCCTGACTTTC
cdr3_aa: CASSRGGAPGANVLTF